This is a list of T cell receptor beta chains from one sample in a study of blood T cell repertoires in COVID-19. Only in-frame clones appear in the TCRdb table, and some are missing; sequencing was by immunoSEQ multiplex PCR. This sample yields about 220,000 clones, of which 82% are seen a single time; about 3.2% belongs to the top ten. The sequencing input was PBMCs or T cells enriched from blood (not recorded which). The source is a woman aged 60-75 years who had recovered from COVID-19. CDR3s include the opening cysteine and the closing phenylalanine or tryptophan. Fields, in order: J gene, clone size, V gene, D gene, CDR3 DNA, CDR3 protein. D genes are given only for firm matches. A clone size is listed for some rows: how often the clone was seen (once, few, many), or a class if it is expanded.

>TRBJ2-2|-|TRBV7-2|-
TGTGCCAGCACCGCAGGGAGGCCGAACACCGGGGAGCTGTTTTTT
CASTAGRPNTGELFF
>TRBJ2-5|-|TRBV4-2|TRBD1
TGTGCCAGCAGCGAAGGGGGCAGGGTTTACGAGACCCAGTACTTC
CASSEGGRVYETQYF
>TRBJ1-2|-|TRBV29-1|TRBD1
TGCAGCGTTGAAGATCCCGGGACAGGGGCTGGCTACACCTTC
CSVEDPGTGAGYTF
>TRBJ2-7|-|TRBV27|-
TGTGCCAGCAGCCCCTTGGCGGGGGCGCAGATAGGGGAGCAGTACTTC
CASSPLAGAQIGEQYF
>TRBJ1-2|-|TRBV6-5|-
TGTGCCAGCGAGGACAGTTTGGGCTATGGCTACACCTTC
CASEDSLGYGYTF
>TRBJ1-5|once|TRBV6-5|-
TGTGCCAGCAGTTACTCGAGCAGGGGTGGCAATCAGCCCCAGCATTTT
CASSYSSRGGNQPQHF
>TRBJ2-4|-|TRBV5-1|-
TGCGCCAGCAGCTGGGCAGGGGAAAGGGGTCAGTACTTC
CASSWAGERGQYF
>TRBJ1-5|-|TRBV5-5|-
TGTGCCAGCAGCACCCGGGACACTGGTAGGCCCCAGCATTTT
CASSTRDTGRPQHF
>TRBJ1-6|-|TRBV19|-
TGTGCCAGTAGTATAACCTCTCCGCGGGGGGATTCACCCCTCCACTTT
CASSITSPRGDSPLHF
>TRBJ2-7|-|TRBV20-1|TRBD2
TGCAGTGCTAGTGGATTGCGAGCGGGAGCCTACGAGCAGTACTTC
CSASGLRAGAYEQYF
>TRBJ2-2|many|TRBV5-1|TRBD1
TGCGCCAGCAGCTACGGACAGGAGAACACCGGGGAGCTGTTTTTT
CASSYGQENTGELFF
>TRBJ2-1|-|TRBV19|-
TGTGCCAGTAGTCCCACCGGTTCCTACAATGAGCAGTTCTTC
CASSPTGSYNEQFF
>TRBJ2-7|-|TRBV12-5|TRBD1
TGTGCTAGTGGTTTGACCTCCTCCAGACAGGGTCAGTACTTC
CASGLTSSRQGQYF
>TRBJ2-7|-|TRBV3-1/TRBV3-2|-
TGTGCCAGCAGCCAAGCAATGGGACTTCACTACGAGCAGTACTTC
CASSQAMGLHYEQYF
>TRBJ1-5|few|TRBV2|-
TGTGCCAGCAGTGAAGGCAGGGGCGCTTATAGCAATCAGCCCCAGCATTTT
CASSEGRGAYSNQPQHF
>TRBJ1-6|-|TRBV3-1/TRBV3-2|TRBD1
TGTGCCAGCAGCGAGATGTTAGGGGGCGGCTCACCCCTCCACTTT
CASSEMLGGGSPLHF
>TRBJ2-5|-|TRBV7-2|TRBD2
TGTGCCAGCCGAGCGGGGGGGAAAGAGACCCAGTACTTC
CASRAGGKETQYF
>TRBJ2-5|-|TRBV2|-
TGTGCCAGCAGACCCAGACTCCAAGAGACCCAGTACTTC
CASRPRLQETQYF
>TRBJ2-1|-|TRBV19|TRBD2
TGTGCCAGTAGTATAGTAGCGGGGGCCGTCAGGCCGCCCTACAATGAGCAGTTCTTC
CASSIVAGAVRPPYNEQFF
>TRBJ1-1|-|TRBV3-1/TRBV3-2|-
TGTGCCAGCAGAAACGGACAGTTGAACACTGAAGCTTTCTTT
CASRNGQLNTEAFF
>TRBJ2-7|-|TRBV21-1|-
TGTGCCAGCAGCAAAGTCGGCGGGAGCAAATCCTACGAGCAGTACTTC
CASSKVGGSKSYEQYF
>TRBJ1-1|-|TRBV19|-
TGTGCCAGTAATAATTACATGAACACTGAAGCTTTCTTT
CASNNYMNTEAFF
>TRBJ2-1|once|TRBV5-1|TRBD2
TGCGCCAGCAGCTCCGTAGGCGGGGGGCCGGGGTACAATGAGCAGTTCTTC
CASSSVGGGPGYNEQFF
>TRBJ1-2|-|TRBV3-1/TRBV3-2|-
TGTGCCAGCAGCCAAGTGGGCAGCAATTATGGCTACACCTTC
CASSQVGSNYGYTF
>TRBJ2-1|-|TRBV3-1/TRBV3-2|-
TGTGCCAGCAGCCAAGATTTTAGCAATGAGCAGTTCTTC
CASSQDFSNEQFF
>TRBJ1-5|-|TRBV5-6|-
TGTGCCAGCAGCACGGGCACAGGGAATCAGCCCCAGCATTTT
CASSTGTGNQPQHF
>TRBJ1-6|-|TRBV19|-
TGTGCCAGTAGTATCGGGACTGCTGACTATAATTCACCCCTCCACTTT
CASSIGTADYNSPLHF
>TRBJ1-1|once|TRBV11-3|TRBD1
TGTGCCAGCAGCTTAGATCGGACAGGGAACACTGAAGCTTTCTTT
CASSLDRTGNTEAFF
>TRBJ2-7|-|TRBV2|-
TGTGCCAGCAGGCCGGGACTTACGAGCTCCTACGAGCAGTACTTC
CASRPGLTSSYEQYF
>TRBJ1-1|-|TRBV19|-
TGTGCCAGTAGTATGGGGACGGGGGGCACTGAAGCTTTCTTT
CASSMGTGGTEAFF
>TRBJ1-5|-|TRBV19|-
TGTGCCAGTGGTCAGGGAGGGGATCAGCCCCAGCATTTT
CASGQGGDQPQHF
>TRBJ1-2|many|TRBV10-3|TRBD1
TGTGCCATCAGTGAGGGGACAGGGCAGGGTTATGGCTACACCTTC
CAISEGTGQGYGYTF
>TRBJ2-2|-|TRBV4-1|-
TGCGCCAGCAGCCAAGGACCGACTAGTAGCACCGGGGAGCTGTTTTTT
CASSQGPTSSTGELFF
>TRBJ2-3|-|TRBV14|-
TGTGCCAGCAGCCACGCCACCCAACAAAGAAATACGCAGTATTTT
CASSHATQQRNTQYF
>TRBJ2-7|-|TRBV7-9|TRBD2
TGTGCCAGCAGCTTCGCAACTACTAGCGGGGGAAACTACGAGCAGTACTTC
CASSFATTSGGNYEQYF
>TRBJ1-2|-|TRBV7-2|TRBD1
TGTGCCAGCAGCCCTAAATCCGGGACAGGGGGCGCAAGGGGCTACACCTTC
CASSPKSGTGGARGYTF
>TRBJ1-6|-|TRBV2|-
TGTGCCAGCAGTGGGTGGGAGGCTAATTCACCCCTCCACTTT
CASSGWEANSPLHF
>TRBJ1-1|-|TRBV14|-
TGTGCCAGCAGCCAAGAGGTGGGGGGTACTGAAGCTTTCTTT
CASSQEVGGTEAFF
>TRBJ2-1|-|TRBV9|-
TGTGCCAGCAGCGTAGTAGAAGACAATGAGCAGTTCTTC
CASSVVEDNEQFF
>TRBJ2-3|-|TRBV19|TRBD1
TGTGCCAGTAGTACCCCCGGGACAGGGAGGGGCACAGATACGCAGTATTTT
CASSTPGTGRGTDTQYF
>TRBJ2-1|-|TRBV19|-
TGTGCCAGCCGTCCGGGCGGGGCAGGCAATGAGCAGTTCTTC
CASRPGGAGNEQFF
>TRBJ2-5|-|TRBV15|-
TGTGCCACCAGCAATCTCCAGGAGACCCAGTACTTC
CATSNLQETQYF
>TRBJ1-3|-|TRBV11-2|-
TGTGCCAGCAGCTTAATGGCAGGGGCTGGAAACACCATATATTTT
CASSLMAGAGNTIYF
>TRBJ2-7|-|TRBV27|TRBD2
TGTGCCAGCGGTCGGACTAGCGGTTCCTACGAGCAGTACTTC
CASGRTSGSYEQYF
>TRBJ2-3|-|TRBV7-9|TRBD2
TGTGCCAGCGGCCCAGCGGGGACAGATACGCAGTATTTT
CASGPAGTDTQYF